A selection of T cell receptor beta chains follows, all from one sample in a study of a mutant IDH1 vaccine in newly diagnosed glioma. What these receptors recognize is not known. The method was immunoSEQ multiplex PCR; TCRdb's version includes in-frame clones alone and lacks a portion of them. The repertoire holds some 50,000 clones, with around three fifths as singletons. The specimen comprised peripheral blood mononuclear cells (PBMCs), sampled from a glioma patient whose treatment included an IDH1 peptide vaccine. The receptor source for this set is a middle-aged man with glioma. Some clones in this sample may be carry-over from other donors' samples. Each CDR3 is given with its conserved first and last residue. A D gene is named only where the DNA matches it firmly. Part of the rows lack a size; the others show once, few, many or a class for expanded clones.

clone size | D gene | J gene | V gene | CDR3 protein
. | TRBD1 | TRBJ1-4 | TRBV18 | CASSPRTGSEKLFF
. | . | TRBJ1-1 | TRBV4-1 | CASSLSLNTEAFF
. | . | TRBJ2-2 | TRBV7-9 | CASSYTSIPGELFF
few | TRBD2 | TRBJ2-2 | TRBV29-1 | CSAWGLAGGTSNTGELFF
. | TRBD1 | TRBJ2-5 | TRBV2 | CASSEWPGQGVPETQYF
. | . | TRBJ1-1 | TRBV7-2 | CASSLDGSFTEAFF
medium-sized | TRBD1 | TRBJ2-2 | TRBV4-1 | CASSQTGVRDGTGELFF
once | . | TRBJ1-1 | TRBV7-9 | CASSSNTEAFF
. | . | TRBJ1-3 | TRBV4-3 | CASSQATGPGNTIYF
. | . | TRBJ1-3 | TRBV30 | CAWSGGQVSGNTIYF